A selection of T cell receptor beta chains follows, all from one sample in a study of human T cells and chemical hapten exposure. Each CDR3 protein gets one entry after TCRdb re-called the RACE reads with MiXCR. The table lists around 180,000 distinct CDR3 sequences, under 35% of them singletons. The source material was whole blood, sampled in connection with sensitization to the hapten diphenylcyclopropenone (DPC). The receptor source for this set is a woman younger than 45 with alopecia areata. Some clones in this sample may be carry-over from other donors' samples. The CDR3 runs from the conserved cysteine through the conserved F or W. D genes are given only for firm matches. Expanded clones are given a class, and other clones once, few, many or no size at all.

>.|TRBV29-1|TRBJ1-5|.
TGCAGCGTTGCGGTGGAGAGTGGCAATCAGCCCCAGCATTTT
CSVAVESGNQPQHF
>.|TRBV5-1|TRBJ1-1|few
TGCGCCAGCAGCTTAAAAGGGCCGAACACTGAAGCTTTCTTT
CASSLKGPNTEAFF
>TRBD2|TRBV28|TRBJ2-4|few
TGTGCCAGCAGTTTATTGGGAGGGGCCAAAAACATTCAGTACTTC
CASSLLGGAKNIQYF
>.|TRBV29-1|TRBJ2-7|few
TGCAGCGTTCCCTTGGACAAGGACGAGCAGTACTTC
CSVPLDKDEQYF
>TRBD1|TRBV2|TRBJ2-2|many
TGTGCCAGCATCCCGCGGACAGGGGGTCTCGGGGAGCTGTTTTTT
CASIPRTGGLGELFF
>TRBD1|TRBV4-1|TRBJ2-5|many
TGCGCCAGCAGCCAGACAGGGGGGACCCAGTACTTC
CASSQTGGTQYF
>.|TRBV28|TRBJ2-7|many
TGTGCCAGCAGCTCTATCCTAGTTTCCTACGAGCAGTACTTC
CASSSILVSYEQYF
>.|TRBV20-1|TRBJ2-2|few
TGCAGTGCTAGCGGTGGGCCCTCCGGGCTGTTTTTT
CSASGGPSGLFF
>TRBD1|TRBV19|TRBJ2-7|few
TGTGCCAGTAGTACGCAAAGGACAGGGTCCTACGAGCAGTACTTC
CASSTQRTGSYEQYF
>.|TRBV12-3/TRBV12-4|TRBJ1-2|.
TGTGCCAGCAGGCCTGACGGGAACTATGGCTACACCTTC
CASRPDGNYGYTF
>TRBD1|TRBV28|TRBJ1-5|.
TGTGCCAGCACCCTGGGGACAGAGATCACGACCCAGCATTTT
CASTLGTEITTQHF
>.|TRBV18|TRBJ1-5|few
TGTGCCAGCTCACCTACCGGGACATGGCCGGATCAGCCCCAGCATTTT
CASSPTGTWPDQPQHF
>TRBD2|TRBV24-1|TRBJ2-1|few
TGTGCCACCAGTGAATATGTAGCGGGAAAGTCCTACAATGAGCAGTTCTTC
CATSEYVAGKSYNEQFF
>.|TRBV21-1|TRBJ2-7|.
TGTGCCAGCAGCACGAGGGACAGGCCCCCCCAGGAGCAGTACTTC
CASSTRDRPPQEQYF
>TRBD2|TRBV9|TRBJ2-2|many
TGTGCCAGCAACGTAGCGGGGGCAGGGGAGCTGTTTTTT
CASNVAGAGELFF
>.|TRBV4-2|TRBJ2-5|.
TGTGCCAGCAGCCAAGAAACGGGCTTGGTCGCAGAGACCCAGTACTTC
CASSQETGLVAETQYF
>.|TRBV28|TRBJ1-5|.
TGTGCCAGCAGTCGCCTAAGCGGCAATCAGCCCCAGCATTTT
CASSRLSGNQPQHF
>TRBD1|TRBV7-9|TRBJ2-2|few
TGTGCCAGCAGTTTTCAGGGGGACACCGGGGAGCTGTTTTTT
CASSFQGDTGELFF
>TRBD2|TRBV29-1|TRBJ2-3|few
TGCAGCGTTGATGGACTAGCGGGGCGAGAGACCTTAACAGATACGCAGTATTTT
CSVDGLAGRETLTDTQYF
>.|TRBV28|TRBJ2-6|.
TGTGCCAGCAGTTTCCGCCGGCGGGTCGTGGTCTCTGGGGCCAACGTCCTGACTTTC
CASSFRRRVVVSGANVLTF
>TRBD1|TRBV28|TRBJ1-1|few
TGTGCCAGCATCTCAGGTGGACAGGGAGGGGACACTGAAGCTTTCTTT
CASISGGQGGDTEAFF
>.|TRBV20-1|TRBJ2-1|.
TGCAGTGCTAGAGGTTCCCTTAGCGGAAGGCAGTTCTTC
CSARGSLSGRQFF
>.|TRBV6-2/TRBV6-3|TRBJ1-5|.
TGTGCCAGCAGTTACGGGTCAATTAATCAGCCCCAGCATTTT
CASSYGSINQPQHF
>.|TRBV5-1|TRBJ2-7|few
TGCGCCAGCAGCCCTAGACCCCCCGACGGGGGCAATAGCTACGAGCAGTACTTC
CASSPRPPDGGNSYEQYF
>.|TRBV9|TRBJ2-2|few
TGTGCCAGCAGCGTAGTCGGGACACCTAACACCGGGGAGCTGTTTTTT
CASSVVGTPNTGELFF
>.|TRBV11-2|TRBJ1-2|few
TGTGCCAGCAGCCTATACGGACGGGTGCGGAATTATGGCTACACCTTC
CASSLYGRVRNYGYTF
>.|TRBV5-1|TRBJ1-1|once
TGCGCCAGCAGCTTTGCGGTGAACACTGTAGCTTTCTTT
CASSFAVNTVAFF
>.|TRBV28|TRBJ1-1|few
TGTGCCAGCTCAACGTGGGGGCCCACTTACACTGAAGCTTTCTTT
CASSTWGPTYTEAFF
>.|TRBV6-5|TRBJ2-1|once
TGTGCCAGCAGTTCCTTAGCGGTTCTAGGGAGCAATGAGCAGTTCTTC
CASSSLAVLGSNEQFF
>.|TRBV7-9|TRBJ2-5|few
TGTGCCAGCAGTCAACTTGGGAACTCCGGGGGAGAGACCCAGTACTTC
CASSQLGNSGGETQYF
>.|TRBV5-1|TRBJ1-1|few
TGCGCCAGCAGCCGCACCCTGAACACTGAAGCTTTCTTT
CASSRTLNTEAFF
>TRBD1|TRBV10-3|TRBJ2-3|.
TGTGCCATCAGTGGACGACAGGGCGCAGATACGCAGTATTTT
CAISGRQGADTQYF
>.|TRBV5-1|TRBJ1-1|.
TGCGCCAGCAGCTTCCGGGCGAACACTGAAGCTTTCTTT
CASSFRANTEAFF
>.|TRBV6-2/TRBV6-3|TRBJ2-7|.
TGTGCCAGTCGGCGGGGAGGCCCCCCGGGGAACGAGCAGTACTTC
CASRRGGPPGNEQYF
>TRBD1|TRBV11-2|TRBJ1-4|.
TGTGCCAGCAGCCAACAGGGACAGCCGAATGAAAAACTGTTTTTT
CASSQQGQPNEKLFF
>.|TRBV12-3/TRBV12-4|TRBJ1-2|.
TGTGCCAGCTGGTCCCTTAACTATGGCTACACCTTC
CASWSLNYGYTF
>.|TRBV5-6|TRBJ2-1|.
TGTGCCAGCAGCTTGGGTCTTGGGATATCCTACAATGAGCAGTTCTTC
CASSLGLGISYNEQFF
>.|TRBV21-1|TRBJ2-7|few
TGTGCCAGCAGCGCCCAGGGGTCCGGTAGTGGCTACGAGCAGTACTTC
CASSAQGSGSGYEQYF
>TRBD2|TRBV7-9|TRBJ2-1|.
TGTGCCAGCAGCCGGACTAGCGGGAGAGGCAATGAGCAGTTCTTC
CASSRTSGRGNEQFF